The 18 T cell receptor beta chains reported below all come from one sample, sequenced in a study of shared clonotypes between healthy human individuals. The method was immunoSEQ multiplex PCR; TCRdb's version includes in-frame clones alone and lacks a portion of them. The repertoire includes 950,000 to 1,100,000 clones, under 80% of them detected once, and approximately 1.5% sits in the top ten. The sequenced sample was memory CD4+ T cells sorted from blood. Specified subset: CD45RA-negative fraction. The receptors here all came from a man aged 18-30 years in good health.

CDR3 residues: CASSLGLQGQYFSNQPQHF. In DNA, the CDR3 is TGTGCCAGCAGTTTAGGCCTCCAAGGACAGTACTTTAGCAATCAGCCCCAGCATTTT. This rearrangement joins TRBV28 to TRBJ1-5, with a weak D call TRBD1 (6 bases). V was trimmed by 2 bases and J by 0 bases, leaving 20 bases between them. This CDR3 region has 19 residues. Per the germline V gene, CDR1 is MDHEN and CDR2 is SYDVKM.

The count of this clone is one. This sample includes further DNA sequences coding for the same CDR3. This chain links TRBV11-3 with TRBJ2-2; D gene unclear. V was cut by 5 bases and J by 1 base, with 5 bases left in between. The germline CDR1 and CDR2 sequences are SGHNT and YENEEA. This CDR3 spans 13 amino acids. The CDR3 loop is CASSRLNTGELFF. In nucleotides, the CDR3 is TGTGCCAGCAGCCGATTGAACACCGGGGAGCTGTTTTTT.

This clone showed up just a few times. This rearrangement joins TRBV7-2 to TRBJ2-7; 7 bases align to TRBD2. Germline CDR1 is SGHTA and CDR2 is FQGNSA. The ends lost 8 bases at V and 2 bases at J; junction bases unmatched: 9. The CDR3 spans 14 residues. In DNA, the CDR3 is TGTGCCAGCGGGTCTAGAGCGGGACCCTACGAGCAGTACTTC. It encodes CASGSRAGPYEQYF.

The chain joins TRBV9 to TRBJ2-3; D not certain. There are 13 residues in the CDR3. V gave up 2 bases and J gave up 3 bases, with 7 bases separating them. From germline, CDR1 is SGDLS and CDR2 YYNGEE. CDR3 nucleotide sequence: TGTGCCAGCAGCGTTAGGGTGACAGATACGCAGTATTTT. Translating it yields CASSVRVTDTQYF.

This sequence joins TRBV30 and TRBJ2-7; possible D gene TRBD1, 6 bases. V was pared by 3 bases and J by 6 bases, with 12 bases between. Germline-derived CDR1 and CDR2 are GTSNPN and SVGIG (reference sequence). CDR3 length: 12 amino acids. CDR3 DNA: TGTGCCTGGAGCAAGGGGGTGGGCGAGCAGTACTTC. Protein sequence: CAWSKGVGEQYF.

V usage is TRBV14 and J usage is TRBJ2-7; D is unresolved. The V gene lost 1 base and the J gene lost 3 bases, with 13 bases spanning the gap. Germline loops: CDR1 SGHDN, CDR2 FVKESK. The CDR3 length is 15 residues. CDR3 nucleotides: TGTGCCAGCAGCCAAGCAGTGGTTTCGTACTACGAGCAGTACTTC. This gives the protein CASSQAVVSYYEQYF.

V and J are TRBV11-2 and TRBJ2-7; the match to TRBD2 covers 8 bases. CDR1 is SGHAT and CDR2 is FQNNGV in the germline V gene. Germline trimming cut 2 bases from V and 5 bases from J; bases unmatched to any gene: 11. This CDR3 is built from 16 residues. The CDR3 coding sequence is TGTGCCAGCAGCTTACGACCGGGACTAGTGATGGACGAGCAGTACTTC. Amino acids: CASSLRPGLVMDEQYF.

This clone was counted between two and nine times. This same CDR3 is encoded by further DNA sequences in the sample. The chain recombines TRBV5-1 with TRBJ1-1, with 7 bases aligning to TRBD1. The CDR3 has 14 residues. The V segment lost 4 bases and the J segment 1 base; nucleotides outside the gene matches: 4. Looked up from germline, CDR1 is SGHRS and CDR2 is YFSETQ. CDR3 sequence reads: CASSGGTANTEAFF. The CDR3 DNA sequence: TGCGCCAGCAGCGGGGGGACAGCGAACACTGAAGCTTTCTTT.

For this clone: The junction and the germline gene differ at one end; a read error may be behind it. CDR3 sequence reads: CASSYMGQGTFDYGYAF. Written as DNA, the CDR3 is TGTGCCAGCAGCTATATGGGACAGGGAACGTTTGACTATGGCTACGCCTTC. The J gene is TRBJ1-2, the V gene TRBV7-8, with TRBD1 identical over 9 bases. Germline values: CDR1 SGHVS, CDR2 FQNEAQ. This CDR3 spans 17 amino acids.

As to this clone: A far more abundant clone sits one base away, making this likely a read error. The chain is built from TRBV5-1 and TRBJ2-7; D unclear. Germline V CDR1 and CDR2: SGHRS, YFSETQ. Trimming removed 4 bases at V and 0 bases at J, with 11 bases between. This CDR3 is 14 amino acids long. CDR3 in amino acids: CASSQGRSSYEQYF. The CDR3 coding sequence is TGCGCCAGCAGCCAAGGACGGAGCTCCTACGAGCAGTACTTC. Full variable domain (rest looked up from reference TRBV5-1 and TRBJ2-7): KAGVTQTPRYLIKTRGQQVTLSCSPISGHRSVSWYQQTPGQGLQFLFEYFSETQRNKGNFPGRFSGRQFSNSRSEMNVSTLELGDSALYLCASSQGRSSYEQYFGPGTRLTVT.

The chain employs TRBV6-6 and TRBJ2-7; D is uncertain. CDR3 size: 14 residues. Trimming cost V 2 bases and J 6 bases, with 14 bases left between them. Per the germline V gene, CDR1 is MNHNY and CDR2 is SVGAGI (reference sequence). CDR3 in amino acids: CASSYAEVGSEQYF. CDR3 sequence (DNA): TGTGCCAGCAGTTACGCTGAGGTTGGTTCCGAGCAGTACTTC.

With respect to this clone: The same CDR3 also results from other DNA sequences found in this sample. V usage is TRBV2 and J usage is TRBJ2-5; D remains unclear. V was clipped by 2 bases and J by 7 bases, with 5 bases between them. The CDR3 contains 11 residues. Germline V gene lookup returns CDR1 SNHLY and CDR2 FYNNEI. Here the CDR3 reads CASSELGTQYF. In DNA form, the CDR3 reads TGTGCCAGCAGTGAACTGGGGACCCAGTACTTC.

The chain recombines TRBV28 with TRBJ1-4; D is possibly TRBD1 (5 bases). The V end was cut by 7 bases, the J end by 8 bases, with 17 bases between. Per germline, CDR1 MDHEN and CDR2 SYDVKM. The CDR3 covers 14 residues. CDR3 sequence (DNA): TGTGCCAGCACCTCTCCAGGGCGGAGCGAAAAACTGTTTTTT. Translating gives CASTSPGRSEKLFF.

This chain links TRBV28 with TRBJ1-4; 8 nucleotides line up with TRBD1. The J segment lost 8 bases and the V segment lost 4 bases, leaving 12 bases of the junction unmatched. This CDR3 is 16 amino acids long. Germline V gene sequence: CDR1 MDHEN, CDR2 SYDVKM. CDR3 amino acids: CASSSSSDRGWEKLFF. In DNA, the CDR3 is TGTGCCAGCAGTTCCTCGTCCGACAGGGGATGGGAAAAACTGTTTTTT.

The V gene is TRBV2, the J gene TRBJ2-7, with 8 bases matching TRBD2. This CDR3 has 14 amino acids. Trimming at V came to 4 bases and at J to 7 bases, leaving 9 bases not matched to a gene. CDR1 is SNHLY, CDR2 FYNNEI, per germline. CDR3 protein: CASSVGGRMGEQYF. As DNA, the CDR3 is TGTGCCAGCAGTGTTGGCGGGAGGATGGGAGAGCAGTACTTC.

The chain is built from TRBV5-1 and TRBJ2-5, with D hard to call. From germline, CDR1 is SGHRS and CDR2 YFSETQ. V was trimmed by 2 bases and J by 3 bases, leaving 11 bases between them. The length of the CDR3 is 14 residues. CDR3 DNA sequence: TGCGCCAGCAGCTTCGGGTCTAGGGAAGAGACCCAGTACTTC. As protein: CASSFGSREETQYF.

This chain joins TRBV11-2 and TRBJ2-7; D remains ambiguous. Germline V CDR1 and CDR2: SGHAT, FQNNGV. V was clipped by 2 bases and J by 2 bases, with 10 bases between them. CDR3 length: 14 amino acids. The CDR3: CASSLSVGPYEQYF. CDR3 nucleotides: TGTGCCAGCAGCTTATCCGTTGGGCCCTACGAGCAGTACTTC.

J is TRBJ2-5 and V is TRBV6-1, with D possibly matching TRBD1 (5 bases). Germline CDR1 is MNHNS and CDR2 is SASEGT. Trimming removed 6 bases at V and 3 bases at J, with 14 bases between. The CDR3 contains 14 residues. CDR3 sequence (DNA): TGTGCCAGCAGGTTGGGCCAGGGAAAAGAGACCCAGTACTTC. Its translation is CASRLGQGKETQYF.